This is a list of T cell receptor beta chains from one sample in a study of monozygotic twins with inflammatory bowel disease. TCRdb reprocessed the 5' RACE reads, keeping one entry per CDR3 protein, no DNA. Its table lists about 380,000 distinct CDR3 sequences. The source material was blood. The source of these receptors is a human donor with ulcerative colitis or Crohn's disease, or a healthy co-twin of an affected twin (not recorded which). The CDR3 runs from the conserved cysteine through the conserved F or W.

>TRBV15|TRBJ2-1
CATSRDRDSFYNEQFF
>TRBV29-1|TRBJ2-5
CSGTGGVETQYF
>TRBV3-1|TRBJ2-7
CASSHDTYEQYF
>TRBV6-5|TRBJ1-6
CASSYGGQGISSYNSPLHF
>TRBV20-1|TRBJ2-1
CSARDLGDWSYNEQFF
>TRBV30|TRBJ2-1
CAWSGEVYNEQFF
>TRBV6-5|TRBJ2-5
CASSSLGEETQYF
>TRBV6-1|TRBJ2-5
CASSVDRNQETQYF
>TRBV4-3|TRBJ1-5
CASSQDQDQPQHF
>TRBV12-3/TRBV12-4|TRBJ2-7
CASSPINFGQNYEQYF
>TRBV27|TRBJ2-7
CASSPPMTVSYEQYF
>TRBV14|TRBJ1-2
CASSQDVGRGDRGGYTF
>TRBV18|TRBJ1-5
CASSPSALEGPQHF
>TRBV10-3|TRBJ2-7
CAISEPRGQSSSYEQYF
>TRBV11-2|TRBJ1-2
CASSPPRQGFGYTF
>TRBV3-1|TRBJ1-5
CASSQDPLSNQPQHF
>TRBV7-2|TRBJ2-5
CASSLWQGETQYF
>TRBV6-1|TRBJ1-1
CASTIDRNTEAFF
>TRBV19|TRBJ2-7
CASSIMGTANYEQYF
>TRBV7-9|TRBJ1-2
CASSPSNGGYTF
>TRBV4-1|TRBJ2-3
CASSQDTVGLAVTDTQYF
>TRBV20-1|TRBJ2-1
CSADRRGGLNEQFF
>TRBV7-6|TRBJ2-1
CASSLESLPLAGGRYEQFF
>TRBV29-1|TRBJ2-7
CSARGYGGSYEQYF
>TRBV4-1|TRBJ2-7
CASSQGSGGYEQYF
>TRBV14|TRBJ2-7
CASSRGRAYEQYF
>TRBV5-1|TRBJ2-1
CASSLRPTYSGGGYNEQFF
>TRBV9|TRBJ2-7
CASSSGTSGGSYEQYF
>TRBV18|TRBJ2-7
CASSPPDRGLYEQYF
>TRBV7-2|TRBJ2-7
CASSLGLAGGTYEQYF
>TRBV5-1|TRBJ1-1
CASSVTGVGTEAFF
>TRBV5-5|TRBJ1-5
CASSRGAVLSNQPQHF
>TRBV10-3|TRBJ2-3
CAISGGQPSTDTQYF
>TRBV12-3/TRBV12-4|TRBJ2-5
CASSLVGARETQYF
>TRBV5-6|TRBJ2-7
CASSLKVRTPYEQYF
>TRBV15|TRBJ1-6
CATSRLQGFGSPLHF
>TRBV20-1|TRBJ2-1
CSYAGGWDEQFF
>TRBV5-1|TRBJ2-3
CASSLEKLAGARDTQYF
>TRBV6-4|TRBJ2-1
CASSVLGGEQFF
>TRBV3-1|TRBJ2-1
CASSQDLGLAQEQFF
>TRBV28|TRBJ2-7
CASTLASSYEQYF
>TRBV5-1|TRBJ2-1
CASSLGGVNNEQFF
>TRBV18|TRBJ2-5
CASSPPAGTETQETQYF
>TRBV24-1|TRBJ2-3
CATSESGGTTDTQYF
>TRBV21-1|TRBJ1-5
CASSGRQVNQPQHF